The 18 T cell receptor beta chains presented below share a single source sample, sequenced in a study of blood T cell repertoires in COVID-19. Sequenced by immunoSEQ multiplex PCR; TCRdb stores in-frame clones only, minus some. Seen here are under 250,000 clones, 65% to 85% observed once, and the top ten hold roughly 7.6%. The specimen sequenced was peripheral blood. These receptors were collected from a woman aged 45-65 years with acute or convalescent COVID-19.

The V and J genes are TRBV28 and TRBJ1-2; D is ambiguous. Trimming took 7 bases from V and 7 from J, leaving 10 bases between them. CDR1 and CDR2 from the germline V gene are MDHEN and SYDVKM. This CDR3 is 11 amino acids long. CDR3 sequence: CASTSPLGYTF. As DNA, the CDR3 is TGTGCCAGCACCTCCCCCCTTGGCTACACCTTC.

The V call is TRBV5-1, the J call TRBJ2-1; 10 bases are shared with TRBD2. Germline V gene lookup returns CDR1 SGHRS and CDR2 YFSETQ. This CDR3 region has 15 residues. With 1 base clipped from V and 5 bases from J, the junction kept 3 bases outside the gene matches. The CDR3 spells CASSLTSGDDNEQFF. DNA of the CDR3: TGCGCCAGCAGCTTGACTAGCGGGGATGACAATGAGCAGTTCTTC.

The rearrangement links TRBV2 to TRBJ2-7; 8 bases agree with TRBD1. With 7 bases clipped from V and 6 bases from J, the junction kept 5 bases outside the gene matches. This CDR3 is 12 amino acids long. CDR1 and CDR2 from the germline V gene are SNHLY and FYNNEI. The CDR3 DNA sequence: TGTGCCAGCAATACAGACAGGGGCGAGCAGTACTTC. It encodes CASNTDRGEQYF.

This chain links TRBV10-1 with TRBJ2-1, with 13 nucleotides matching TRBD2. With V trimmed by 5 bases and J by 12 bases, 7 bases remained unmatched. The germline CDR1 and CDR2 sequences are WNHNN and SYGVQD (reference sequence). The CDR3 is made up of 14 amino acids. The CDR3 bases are TGCGCCAGCAGTCCAGGACTAGCGGGGGAAGGGCAGTTCTTC. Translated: CASSPGLAGEGQFF.

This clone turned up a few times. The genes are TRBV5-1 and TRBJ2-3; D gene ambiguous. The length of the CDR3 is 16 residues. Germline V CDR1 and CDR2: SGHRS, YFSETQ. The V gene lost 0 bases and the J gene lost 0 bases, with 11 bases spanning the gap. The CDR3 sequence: CASSLGNTPSTDTQYF. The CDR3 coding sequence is TGCGCCAGCAGCTTGGGCAATACACCTAGCACAGATACGCAGTATTTT.

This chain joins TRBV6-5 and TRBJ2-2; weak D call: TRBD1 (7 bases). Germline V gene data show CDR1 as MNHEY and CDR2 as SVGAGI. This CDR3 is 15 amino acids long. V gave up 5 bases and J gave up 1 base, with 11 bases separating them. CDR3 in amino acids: CASSPQGGNTGELFF. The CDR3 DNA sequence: TGTGCCAGCAGTCCTCAGGGGGGGAACACCGGGGAGCTGTTTTTT.

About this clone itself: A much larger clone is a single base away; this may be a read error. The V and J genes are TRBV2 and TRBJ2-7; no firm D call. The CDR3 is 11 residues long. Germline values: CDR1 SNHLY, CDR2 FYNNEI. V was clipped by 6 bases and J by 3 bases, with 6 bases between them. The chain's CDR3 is CASSDSYEQYF. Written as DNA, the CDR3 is TGTGCCAGCAGCGATAGCTACGAGCAGTACTTC.

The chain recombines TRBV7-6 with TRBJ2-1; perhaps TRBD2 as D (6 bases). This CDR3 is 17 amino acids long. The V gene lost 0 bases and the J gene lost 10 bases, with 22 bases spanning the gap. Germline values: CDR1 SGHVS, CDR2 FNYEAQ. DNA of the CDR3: TGTGCCAGCAGCTTAGCGCAAGGAGGGCAGACCACGAGGGAGCAGTTCTTC. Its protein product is CASSLAQGGQTTREQFF.

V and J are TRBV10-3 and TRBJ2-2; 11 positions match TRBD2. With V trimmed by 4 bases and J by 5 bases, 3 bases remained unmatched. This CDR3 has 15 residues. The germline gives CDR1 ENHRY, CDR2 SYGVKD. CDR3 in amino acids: CAISATSGRTGELFF. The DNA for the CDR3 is TGTGCCATCAGTGCAACTAGCGGGAGAACCGGGGAGCTGTTTTTT.

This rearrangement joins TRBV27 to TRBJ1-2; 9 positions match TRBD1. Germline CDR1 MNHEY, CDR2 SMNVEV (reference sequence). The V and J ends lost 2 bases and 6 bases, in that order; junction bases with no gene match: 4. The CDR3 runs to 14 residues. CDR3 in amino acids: CASSLTGGSDGYTF. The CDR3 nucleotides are TGTGCCAGCAGTTTAACAGGGGGCTCTGATGGCTACACCTTC.

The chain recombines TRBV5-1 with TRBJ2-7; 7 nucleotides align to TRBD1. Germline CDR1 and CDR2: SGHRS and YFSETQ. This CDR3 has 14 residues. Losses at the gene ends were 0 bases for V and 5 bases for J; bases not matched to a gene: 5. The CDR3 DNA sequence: TGCGCCAGCAGCTTGGGCAGGGGACAGAACGAGCAGTACTTC. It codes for CASSLGRGQNEQYF.

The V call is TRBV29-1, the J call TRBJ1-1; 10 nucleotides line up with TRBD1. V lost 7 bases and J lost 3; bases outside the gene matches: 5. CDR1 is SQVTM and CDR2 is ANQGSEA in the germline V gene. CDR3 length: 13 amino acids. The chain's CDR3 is CSAQGQGDTEAFF. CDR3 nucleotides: TGCAGCGCCCAAGGACAGGGGGACACTGAAGCTTTCTTT.

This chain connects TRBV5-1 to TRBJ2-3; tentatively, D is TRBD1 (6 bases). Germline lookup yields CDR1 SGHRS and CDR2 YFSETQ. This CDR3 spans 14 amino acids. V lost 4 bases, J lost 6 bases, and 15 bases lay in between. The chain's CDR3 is CASSPNTGTDTQYF. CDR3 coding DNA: TGCGCCAGCAGCCCGAATACAGGGACGGATACGCAGTATTTT.

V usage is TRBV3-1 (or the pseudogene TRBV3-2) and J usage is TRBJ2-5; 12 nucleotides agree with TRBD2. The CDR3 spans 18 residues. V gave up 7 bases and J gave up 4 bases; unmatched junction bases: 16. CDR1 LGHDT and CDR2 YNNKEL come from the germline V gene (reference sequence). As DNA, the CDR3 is TGTGCCAGCACCGGCCCGACTAGCGGGAGTTGGGGGGGAGAGACCCAGTACTTC. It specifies CASTGPTSGSWGGETQYF.

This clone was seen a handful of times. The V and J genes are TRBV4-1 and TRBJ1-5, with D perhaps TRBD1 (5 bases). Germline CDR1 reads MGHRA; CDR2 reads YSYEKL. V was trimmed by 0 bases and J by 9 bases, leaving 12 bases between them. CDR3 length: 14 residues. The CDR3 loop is CASSQEGVAWPQHF. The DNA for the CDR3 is TGCGCCAGCAGCCAAGAAGGGGTCGCGTGGCCCCAGCATTTT.

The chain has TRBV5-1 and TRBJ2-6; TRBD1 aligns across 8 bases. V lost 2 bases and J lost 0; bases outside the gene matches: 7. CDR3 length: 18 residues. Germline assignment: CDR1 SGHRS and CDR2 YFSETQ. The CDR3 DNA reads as TGCGCCAGCAGCTTCGTGGGACAGGCATTCTCTGGGGCCAACGTCCTGACTTTC. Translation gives CASSFVGQAFSGANVLTF.

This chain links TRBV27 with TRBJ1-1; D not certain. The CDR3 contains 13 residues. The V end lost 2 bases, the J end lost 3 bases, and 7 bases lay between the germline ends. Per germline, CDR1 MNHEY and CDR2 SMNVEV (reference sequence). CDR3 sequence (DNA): TGTGCCAGCAGTTTACAGCGGGACACTGAAGCTTTCTTT. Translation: CASSLQRDTEAFF.

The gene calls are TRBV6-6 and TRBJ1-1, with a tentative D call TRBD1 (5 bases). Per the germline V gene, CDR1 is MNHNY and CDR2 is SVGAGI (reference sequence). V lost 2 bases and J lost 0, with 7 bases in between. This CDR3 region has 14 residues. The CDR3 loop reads CASSYQGVNTEAFF. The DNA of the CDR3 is TGTGCCAGCAGTTACCAGGGCGTGAACACTGAAGCTTTCTTT.